This TCR beta chain was sequenced in a study of blood T cell repertoires in COVID-19. About the study: The study drew acute and convalescent COVID-19 samples from the United States, Italy and Spain.

This clone was found a few times. CDR3 length: 12 amino acids. V lost 4 bases and J 8 bases, leaving 11 bases between the germline ends. Germline CDR1 SNHLY, CDR2 FYNNEI. Sequencing was performed with immunoSEQ multiplex PCR; in TCRdb, only in-frame clones are kept and a portion is missing. Of approximately 300,000 clones in the sample, approximately 92% were seen once. Assignment of participants to cohorts was predicated upon participant-reported clinical history. Donors of Cohort 3 who recovered were those that had two negative PCRs, clearance, or symptom resolution. Input material: PBMCs or T cells enriched from blood (not recorded which). The chain links TRBV2 to TRBJ1-1, with D perhaps TRBD1 (5 bases). The sequence was obtained from a woman in her 30s who had recovered from COVID-19. CDR3 DNA sequence: TGTGCCAGCAGTGGGGACTGGCGGGAAGCTTTCTTT. Its translation: CASSGDWREAFF.